This T cell receptor beta chain was sequenced during a study of blood T cell repertoires in COVID-19. Whole-study context: Both acute and convalescent COVID-19 samples were obtained from the United States, Italy and Spain.

TCRdb's table, derived via immunoSEQ multiplex PCR, lists solely in-frame clones and lacks some. The table shows around 200,000 clones, with approximately 82% occurring only once. The CDR3 is made up of 14 amino acids. V gave up 3 bases and J gave up 5 bases; unmatched junction bases: 4. In germline, CDR1 is SGHRS, CDR2 YFSETQ. The chain links TRBV5-1 to TRBJ2-3; 9 positions match TRBD1. This clonotype was obtained from a man aged 45-65 years with active or convalescent COVID-19. Sequencing used peripheral blood. CDR3 in DNA: TGCGCCAGCAGCTCAAGGACAGGGGAAGATACGCAGTATTTT. Its translation: CASSSRTGEDTQYF.